These T cell receptor beta chains were read from a single sample in a study of neoadjuvant anti-PD-1 for oral cavity cancer. Data came from immunoSEQ multiplex PCR; TCRdb stores just in-frame clones and leaves some out. Here the sample spans just under 70,000 clones, about 85% being singletons. The sequences come from PBMCs, collected after nivolumab (anti-PD-1) treatment. The receptors here all came from a person aged 35 to 85 with oral cavity squamous cell carcinoma. CDR3s include the opening cysteine and the closing phenylalanine or tryptophan. A D gene is named only where the DNA matches it firmly. Clone size is shown for a subset of rows, as once, few, many or a class of expanded clone.

abundance,v_gene,j_gene,d_gene,CDR3nt,CDR3aa
NA,TRBV2,TRBJ2-1,TRBD1,TGTGCCAGCAGTGCCCGGACAGGGAGCGGGTACAATGAGCAGTTCTTC,CASSARTGSGYNEQFF
NA,TRBV2,TRBJ1-5,NA,TGTGCCAGCGGACTGGATAGCAATCAGCCCCAGCATTTT,CASGLDSNQPQHF
NA,TRBV2,TRBJ2-3,NA,TGTGCCAGCAGTAGCTCGGGGGGCACAGATACGCAGTATTTT,CASSSSGGTDTQYF
NA,TRBV27,TRBJ2-7,NA,TGTGCCAGCAGTTTTTCGACTTCGGGCGGTCGTACTCACGAGCAGTACTTC,CASSFSTSGGRTHEQYF
few,TRBV30,TRBJ2-7,NA,TGTGCCTGGAGTGTACCGTCGGTGGATACGAAAGGGGAGCAGTACTTC,CAWSVPSVDTKGEQYF
NA,TRBV11-1,TRBJ2-5,NA,TGTGCCAGCAACGCGATCCGGGGGATCGGGACCCAGTACTTC,CASNAIRGIGTQYF
NA,TRBV19,TRBJ1-2,NA,TGTGCCAGTAGTATCCCTACCCCCGGCAGCTTGGGACGCTACACCTTC,CASSIPTPGSLGRYTF
NA,TRBV6-5,TRBJ2-1,NA,TGTGCCAGCAGTTACTCCGCGTGGCTCAATGAGCAGTTCTTC,CASSYSAWLNEQFF
NA,TRBV28,TRBJ1-1,NA,TGTGCCAGCACCCCTATGGTCAACACTGAAGCTTTCTTT,CASTPMVNTEAFF
NA,TRBV6-5,TRBJ1-5,NA,TGTGCCAGCAGTTTCAGCGAGGCCCAGCATTTT,CASSFSEAQHF
NA,TRBV2,TRBJ2-7,NA,TGTGCCACCAAGGCTAGGCCGGACGGCGAGCAGTACTTC,CATKARPDGEQYF
NA,TRBV7-9,TRBJ2-7,TRBD2,TGTGCCAGCAGCTTATTAGCGGGTTCATCCTACGAGCAGTACTTC,CASSLLAGSSYEQYF
few,TRBV2,TRBJ1-2,NA,TGTGCCAGCAGTGAAAGGTCGGACTATGGCTACACCTTC,CASSERSDYGYTF
NA,TRBV7-3,TRBJ2-1,NA,TGTGCCAGCAGCTTAACGGACGGCCCCTACAATGAGCAGTTCTTC,CASSLTDGPYNEQFF
once,TRBV5-1,TRBJ1-1,NA,TGCGCCAGCAGCTTGACCCCCTTGGGGAACACTGAAGCTTTCTTT,CASSLTPLGNTEAFF
NA,TRBV19,TRBJ2-7,NA,TGTGCCAGTAGTATTCAGGCTAGCGGGACAGGCGAGCAGTACTTC,CASSIQASGTGEQYF
NA,TRBV6-6,TRBJ1-2,TRBD1,TGTGCCAGCAGTTACTCAACGGGACAGCCTGGCTACACCTTC,CASSYSTGQPGYTF
once,TRBV4-2,TRBJ2-1,NA,TGTGCCAGCAGCCCCGGCTCGTACAATGAGCAGTTCTTC,CASSPGSYNEQFF
NA,TRBV6-1,TRBJ1-5,NA,TGTGCCAGCAGAAAGGTAGATCAGCCCCAGCATTTT,CASRKVDQPQHF
NA,TRBV7-9,TRBJ1-1,NA,TGTGCCAGCGGTTTCCAGAACACTGAAGCTTTCTTT,CASGFQNTEAFF
NA,TRBV7-9,TRBJ1-3,NA,TGTGCCAGCAGCCAACAGGGAAGCTCTGGAAACACCATATATTTT,CASSQQGSSGNTIYF
NA,TRBV27,TRBJ2-5,NA,TGTGCCAGCAGTCCCCGAGTTCTGGGGAAGACCCAGTACTTC,CASSPRVLGKTQYF
NA,TRBV5-4,TRBJ2-1,TRBD2,TGTGCCACCAGTGCGCTAGCGGACTACAATGAGCAGTTCTTC,CATSALADYNEQFF
NA,TRBV9,TRBJ2-1,TRBD2,TGTGCCAGCAGCCCGGAGGGACTAGACAATGAGCAGTTCTTC,CASSPEGLDNEQFF
NA,TRBV5-1,TRBJ2-1,NA,TGCGCCATCCTCAGGGGCCGAGGGTACAATGAGCAGTTCTTC,CAILRGRGYNEQFF
NA,TRBV10-1,TRBJ2-1,TRBD2,TGCGCCAGCAGTGACACGGGAGGGCAGTTCTTC,CASSDTGGQFF
NA,TRBV4-2,TRBJ2-6,NA,TGTGCCAGCAGCCAAGATTCGGGGCCTGGGGCCAACGTCCTGACTTTC,CASSQDSGPGANVLTF
once,TRBV5-4,TRBJ2-6,NA,TGTGCCAGCCAGCGGGACACAAGCTCTGGGGCCAACGTCCTGACTTTC,CASQRDTSSGANVLTF
NA,TRBV19,TRBJ2-2,NA,TGTGCCAGTAGCCCCGGTACCGGGGAGCTGTTTTTT,CASSPGTGELFF
NA,TRBV30,TRBJ2-7,NA,TGTGCCTGGAGACCTACTACGGGAGTATATCCCGAGCAGTACTTC,CAWRPTTGVYPEQYF
NA,TRBV30,TRBJ1-2,NA,TGTGCCTGGAGTAATCACCCAGGGAACTATGGCTACACCTTC,CAWSNHPGNYGYTF
NA,TRBV5-1,TRBJ1-5,TRBD1,TGCGCCAGCAGCTTGCCGCCGAGTTTCTGGGGAGACAGGGGGCGCAGGGATAGCAATCAGCCCCAGCATTTT,CASSLPPSFWGDRGRRDSNQPQHF
NA,TRBV6-6,TRBJ2-3,NA,TGTGCCAGCAGTTACTGGGCAGGGAAACAGGGAGATACGCAGTATTTT,CASSYWAGKQGDTQYF
medium-sized,TRBV30,TRBJ1-1,NA,TGTGCCAGTTCAAGGGGCACTGAAGCTTTCTTT,CASSRGTEAFF
NA,TRBV9,TRBJ2-3,NA,TGTGCCAGCAGCGTGTGGGGGAACGCAGCGACGGATACGCAGTATTTT,CASSVWGNAATDTQYF
NA,TRBV5-1,TRBJ2-5,NA,TGCGCCAGCAGCTCCGACCAATTGCCGCAAGAGACCCAGTACTTC,CASSSDQLPQETQYF
NA,TRBV7-8,TRBJ2-7,TRBD1,TGTGCCAGCAGCTTAGCGGGGACAGGGGACGAGCAGTACTTC,CASSLAGTGDEQYF
NA,TRBV19,TRBJ2-3,TRBD1,TGTGCCAGTAGTATGGGGACAGGGGGCACAGATACGCAGTATTTT,CASSMGTGGTDTQYF
NA,TRBV2,TRBJ2-3,NA,TGTGCCAGCAGAGAAGCGAATCCGCAGTATTTT,CASREANPQYF
NA,TRBV18,TRBJ1-2,NA,TGTGCCAGCTCACCAAATACGGGGGCAGGCTATGGCTACACCTTC,CASSPNTGAGYGYTF
NA,TRBV11-2,TRBJ2-7,TRBD2,TGTGCCAGCAGCTTAGCGGGAGGCCCCTTCTACGAGCAGTACTTC,CASSLAGGPFYEQYF
NA,TRBV2,TRBJ2-1,NA,TGTGCCAGCCATTTCGACGGTAATAATGAGCAGTTCTTC,CASHFDGNNEQFF